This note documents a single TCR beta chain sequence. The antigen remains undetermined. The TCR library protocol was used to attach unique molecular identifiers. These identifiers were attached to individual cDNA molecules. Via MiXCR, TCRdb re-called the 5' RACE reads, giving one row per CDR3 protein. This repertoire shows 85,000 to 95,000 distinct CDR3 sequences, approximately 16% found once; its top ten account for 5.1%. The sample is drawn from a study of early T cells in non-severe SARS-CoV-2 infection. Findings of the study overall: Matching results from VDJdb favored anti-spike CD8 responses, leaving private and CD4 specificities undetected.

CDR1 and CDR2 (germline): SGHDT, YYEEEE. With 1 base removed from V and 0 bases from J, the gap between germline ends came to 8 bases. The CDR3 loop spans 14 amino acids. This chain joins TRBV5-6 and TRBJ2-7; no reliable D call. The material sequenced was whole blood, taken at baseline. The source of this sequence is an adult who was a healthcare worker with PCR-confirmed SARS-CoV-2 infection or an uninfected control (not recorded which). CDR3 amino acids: CASSLILSSYEQYF. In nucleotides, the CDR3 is TGTGCCAGCAGCTTGATTTTGTCCTCCTACGAGCAGTACTTC.